This paragraph covers one TCR beta chain sequence. The CDR3 consists of 17 residues. Germline-derived CDR1 and CDR2 are MDHEN and SYDVKM. V shed 5 bases, J shed 0 bases, and the junction held 9 bases outside the gene matches. These data come from a study of blood T cell repertoires in COVID-19. In the study overall: Acute and convalescent COVID-19 samples came from the United States, Italy and Spain.

In the original processing: Using reference gene primer amplification, nucleated cell counts were estimated. Data came from immunoSEQ multiplex PCR; TCRdb stores just in-frame clones and leaves some out. V, J and clone size derive from that table, while D and trimming were established from the DNA sequence. The top ten clones hold around 1% of a sample with hundreds of thousands of clones, 85% to 90% of them seen once. This chain links TRBV28 with TRBJ2-7; 11 bases match TRBD1. The specimen sequenced was PBMCs or T cells enriched from blood (not recorded which). The clonotype comes from a man aged 45 to 65 who had been exposed to COVID-19. The CDR3 DNA reads as TGTGCCAGCAGTACCCGGGACAGGGGGAAAAACTCCTACGAGCAGTACGTC. Translation: CASSTRDRGKNSYEQYV.